This entry lists 8 T cell receptor beta chains sequenced from one sample in a study of blood T cell repertoires in COVID-19. Some clones are missing from TCRdb's copy, which holds only in-frame ones; the method was immunoSEQ multiplex PCR. The data contain 140,000 or so clones, about 80% of them singletons. What was sequenced was peripheral blood. These receptors were collected from an older man who had recovered from COVID-19.

The rearrangement links TRBV29-1 to TRBJ1-2, with TRBD1 identical over 11 bases. The CDR3 loop spans 13 amino acids. The junction had 8 bases not matched to a gene; V was cut back by 7 bases and J by 7 bases. CDR1 and CDR2 (germline): SQVTM, ANQGSEA. CDR3: CSGSTGTGGGYTF. CDR3 nucleotides: TGCAGCGGTTCTACCGGGACAGGGGGTGGCTACACCTTC.

The J gene is TRBJ2-3, the V gene TRBV27, with 7 bases matching TRBD2. CDR1 and CDR2 from the germline V gene are MNHEY and SMNVEV (reference sequence). The junction had 15 bases not matched to a gene; V was cut back by 6 bases and J by 6 bases. CDR3 length: 16 residues. The chain's CDR3 is CASSPGREGSRDTQYF. The CDR3 nucleotides read TGTGCCAGCAGCCCTGGCAGGGAGGGGTCACGGGATACGCAGTATTTT.

This clone was seen more than once but under ten times. V and J are TRBV5-1 and TRBJ1-1, with D maybe TRBD1 (6 bases). CDR3 length: 15 amino acids. Deletions cut 4 bases from V and 5 bases from J, with 18 bases between. Germline CDR1 SGHRS, CDR2 YFSETQ. The CDR3 bases are TGCGCCAGCAGCGGATCGGGACAAGTAGGGACTGAAGCTTTCTTT. Encoded protein: CASSGSGQVGTEAFF. Drawing the rest from reference TRBV5-1 and TRBJ1-1, the complete variable domain is KAGVTQTPRYLIKTRGQQVTLSCSPISGHRSVSWYQQTPGQGLQFLFEYFSETQRNKGNFPGRFSGRQFSNSRSEMNVSTLELGDSALYLCASSGSGQVGTEAFFGQGTRLTVV.

This clone came up once. This sequence joins TRBV2 and TRBJ1-5; TRBD1 might be the D (5 bases). CDR1 is SNHLY and CDR2 is FYNNEI in the germline V gene. Trimming stripped 5 bases from V and 3 bases from J, with 11 bases between. CDR3 length equals 14 residues. The CDR3 loop reads CASSFQGNNQPQHF. Here the CDR3 DNA reads TGTGCCAGCAGTTTCCAGGGTAACAATCAGCCCCAGCATTTT.

The chain couples TRBV7-6 to TRBJ2-7, with TRBD1 as a possible D gene (6 bases). CDR3 size: 15 residues. The germline CDR1 and CDR2 sequences are SGHVS and FNYEAQ. The V gene lost 5 bases and the J gene lost 3 bases, with 17 bases spanning the gap. CDR3 in amino acids: CASSPRDKPLYEQYF. In DNA form, the CDR3 reads TGTGCCAGCAGCCCAAGGGACAAGCCCCTCTACGAGCAGTACTTC. The full variable domain, in which reference TRBV7-6 and TRBJ2-7 provide the parts outside the CDR3, is GAGVSQSPRYKVTKRGQDVALRCDPISGHVSLYWYRQALGQGPEFLTYFNYEAQQDKSGLPNDRFSAERPEGSISTLTIQRTEQRDSAMYRCASSPRDKPLYEQYFGPGTRLTVT.

This rearrangement joins TRBV20-1 to TRBJ2-3; 10 bases are shared with TRBD2. Per germline, CDR1 DFQATT and CDR2 SNEGSKA (reference sequence). V lost 3 bases, J lost 4 bases, and 4 bases stayed unmatched. This CDR3 spans 14 amino acids. The CDR3 nucleotides read TGCAGTGCTAGTGTTGGGACTAGCGCAGATACGCAGTATTTT. It specifies CSASVGTSADTQYF.

The V call is TRBV6-6, the J call TRBJ2-3; 9 bases match TRBD2. Germline values: CDR1 MNHNY, CDR2 SVGAGI (reference sequence). With 0 bases clipped from V and 4 bases from J, the junction kept 5 bases outside the gene matches. The CDR3 sequence is 16 residues long. The CDR3 loop reads CASSYSGGRGADTQYF. The CDR3 DNA is TGTGCCAGCAGTTACTCCGGCGGGAGGGGGGCAGATACGCAGTATTTT.

V and J are TRBV2 and TRBJ2-3; D possibly corresponds to TRBD2 (5 bases). CDR1 and CDR2 (germline): SNHLY, FYNNEI. V lost 4 bases and J 2 bases, leaving 22 bases between the germline ends. CDR3 length: 18 residues. This chain's CDR3 is CASSVSRPQREITDTQYF. In nucleotides, the CDR3 is TGTGCCAGCAGTGTTTCCCGCCCCCAGAGGGAGATCACAGATACGCAGTATTTT.